This TCR beta chain was captured by sequencing in a study of blood T cell repertoires in COVID-19. The repertoire was sequenced with immunoSEQ multiplex PCR; TCRdb's copy has only in-frame clones and lacks some. The table has about 60,000 clones, approximately 88% seen once. There are 14 residues in the CDR3. Germline V gives CDR1 KGHDR, CDR2 SFDVKD. V shed 3 bases, J shed 5 bases, and the junction held 5 bases outside the gene matches. This clone came up a few times. This sequence was found in a man aged 25 to 40 with COVID-19, enrolled during active disease. The rearrangement uses TRBV24-1 and TRBJ2-7, with 8 bases fitting TRBD1. The sequenced sample consisted of peripheral blood. CDR3 coding DNA: TGTGCCACCAGTGATCGGACAGGGAGGAACGAGCAGTACTTC. It specifies CATSDRTGRNEQYF.